This T cell receptor beta chain is from a study of response to subunit inactivated influenza vaccine. Study-wide results and caveats: It was suggested by the authors that few new T cells are recruited by each seasonal influenza vaccination.

Germline V gene sequence: CDR1 MNHEY, CDR2 SVGAGI. The CDR3 spans 14 residues. The ends were cut back, 2 bases at V and 7 bases at J, with 12 bases in the middle. TCRdb reprocessed the RT-PCR reads with MiXCR, giving one entry per CDR3 protein. The sample yields about 780,000 distinct CDR3 sequences, roughly 20% seen once. Details on this clonotype: Its cognate antigen is unknown.

The TCR originated in a man in his fifties who received an inactivated influenza vaccine. The V gene is TRBV6-5, the J gene TRBJ2-1; D not certain. The material sequenced was PBMCs from blood, taken roughly 5 days after vaccination. The CDR3 sequence is CASSYGSLGNEQFF. The CDR3 DNA sequence: TGTGCCAGCAGTTACGGGTCGCTGGGGAATGAGCAGTTCTTC.